This T cell receptor beta chain was sequenced during a study of radiotherapy plus CTLA-4 blockade in lung cancer. Study-wide background: Objective responses were seen in around 20% of patients, disease control in approximately 30%. Broader study findings: TCR clones of tumor origin grew in blood after radiotherapy plus ipilimumab. Together with interferon-beta, which increased in serum after radiation, early dynamic changes in blood T cell clones were reportedly the best predictors of response.

On this clone itself: As yet, its antigen is unknown.

Enrolled patients, whose metastatic non-small-cell lung cancer was chemo-refractory, received focal radiation plus CTLA-4 blockade with ipilimumab. Sequencing was performed with immunoSEQ multiplex PCR; in TCRdb, only in-frame clones are kept and a portion is missing. The sample has 85,000 to 100,000 clones; 85% to 90% are singletons. V gave up 2 bases and J gave up 5 bases, with 17 bases separating them. The CDR3 has 16 residues. Germline-derived CDR1 and CDR2 are SGHDT and YYEEEE. The V call is TRBV5-6, the J call TRBJ2-1; TRBD2 might be the D (5 bases). This clonotype originated in a human donor with non-small cell lung cancer that progressed on radiotherapy plus ipilimumab. The specimen was peripheral blood, collected from a patient treated with radiotherapy plus ipilimumab. The CDR3 DNA is TGTGCCAGCAGCTTTGGAGGACTCCTAACCCACAATGAGCAGTTCTTC. Its translation: CASSFGGLLTHNEQFF.